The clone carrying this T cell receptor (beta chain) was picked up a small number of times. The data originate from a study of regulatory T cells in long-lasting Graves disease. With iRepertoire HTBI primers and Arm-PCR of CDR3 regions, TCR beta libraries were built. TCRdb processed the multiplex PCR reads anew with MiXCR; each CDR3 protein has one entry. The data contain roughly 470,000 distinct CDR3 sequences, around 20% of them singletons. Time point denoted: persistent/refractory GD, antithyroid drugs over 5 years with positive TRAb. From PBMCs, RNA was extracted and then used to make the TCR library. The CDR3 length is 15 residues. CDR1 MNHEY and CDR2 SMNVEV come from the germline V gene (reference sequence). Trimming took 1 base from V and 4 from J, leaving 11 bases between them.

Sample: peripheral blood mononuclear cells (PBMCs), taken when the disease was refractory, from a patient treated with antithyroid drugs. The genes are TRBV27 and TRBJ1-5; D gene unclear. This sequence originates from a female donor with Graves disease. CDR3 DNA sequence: TGTGCCAGCAGTTTATTCGTTGGAGAAAATCAGCCCCAGCATTTT. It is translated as CASSLFVGENQPQHF.